This TCR beta chain stems from a study of OX40 agonist ivuxolimab in advanced cancers. Study context: Every 2 weeks, ivuxolimab was infused into the patients intravenously at between 0.01 and 10 mg/kg. The dose-escalation cohort had hepatocellular carcinoma, melanoma, renal cell or head and neck cancer.

CDR1 and CDR2 from the germline V gene are SGDLS and YYNGEE. J gave up 3 bases and V 0 bases, and 6 bases lay outside the gene matches. The CDR3 is made up of 15 amino acids. Comment on this clone: As yet, its antigen is unknown.

This table comes from immunoSEQ multiplex PCR, and its TCRdb copy is limited to in-frame clones, with some not included. The sample shows roughly 36,000 clones, roughly 87% of them seen only once. Study results and caveats: Compared with others, partial responders at 0.1-3.0 mg/kg displayed clonal expansion among the lowest.

This sequence joins TRBV9 and TRBJ2-7; 7 nucleotides align to TRBD1. Sequencing used CD4+ or CD8+ T cells sorted from blood, obtained in a trial of the OX40 agonist ivuxolimab. This sequence was found in an adult with an advanced solid tumor such as melanoma, head and neck, liver or kidney cancer. The CDR3 coding sequence is TGTGCCAGCAGCGTAGGGATAGGGGGCCACTACGAGCAGTACTTC. Its protein product is CASSVGIGGHYEQYF.